The 27 T cell receptor beta chains below were found in one sample sequenced in a study of CD8 T cells in ankylosing spondylitis. One entry per CDR3 protein results from TCRdb running MiXCR on the 5' RACE reads. The top ten hold roughly 9% of the sample, which has under 400,000 distinct CDR3 sequences, 11% seen once. The sequencing input was blood, either unsorted or a sorted T cell fraction (not recorded which). Receptors were obtained from a female donor with ankylosing spondylitis or in good health (not recorded which).

This clonotype was counted at least ten times. The rearrangement uses TRBV20-1 and TRBJ2-7; TRBD1 is a possible D gene (8 bases). Trimming took 6 bases from V and 2 from J, leaving 17 bases between them. The CDR3 spans 14 residues. Germline assignment: CDR1 DFQATT and CDR2 SNEGSKA (reference sequence). The CDR3 sequence is CSATGRDRPYEQYF. The CDR3 DNA is TGCAGTGCCACGGGGAGGGACAGGCCCTACGAGCAGTACTTC.

This clonotype showed up many times. The chain couples TRBV24-1 to TRBJ2-1, with TRBD2 as a possible D gene (6 bases). The germline V gene encodes CDR1 KGHDR and CDR2 SFDVKD. This CDR3 is 17 amino acids long. V lost 1 base and J 5 bases, leaving 17 bases between the germline ends. In DNA form, the CDR3 reads TGTGCCACCAGTGATTTTGGGGCGGGATCAACCCACAATGAGCAGTTCTTC. Its protein product is CATSDFGAGSTHNEQFF.

This clonotype was seen at least ten times. The chain is built from TRBV7-2 and TRBJ1-3; 8 bases are shared with TRBD1. The length of the CDR3 is 17 residues. V shed 5 bases and J 0 bases; nucleotides not matched to a gene: 9. Germline V gene lookup returns CDR1 SGHTA and CDR2 FQGNSA. For the CDR3, the DNA is TGTGCCAGCAGCAACCTACAGGGGGTGTCCTCTGGAAACACCATATATTTT. It is translated as CASSNLQGVSSGNTIYF.

This clonotype was counted many times. V gene TRBV20-1 combines with J gene TRBJ1-1, with D perhaps matching TRBD1 (6 bases). V was trimmed by 5 bases and J by 1 base, leaving 14 bases between them. There are 14 residues in the CDR3. Germline-derived CDR1 and CDR2 are DFQATT and SNEGSKA (reference sequence). DNA for the CDR3: TGCAGTGCTCCAACAGGGTTTGGGAACACTGAAGCTTTCTTT. Protein product: CSAPTGFGNTEAFF.

V gene TRBV5-1 combines with J gene TRBJ2-3; tentatively, D is TRBD1 (6 bases). V was trimmed by 4 bases and J by 2 bases, leaving 14 bases between them. CDR1 is SGHRS, CDR2 YFSETQ, per germline. The CDR3 runs 15 residues. The CDR3 DNA is TGCGCCAGCAGCCGAACAGGGACCTTCACAGATACGCAGTATTTT. Its protein product is CASSRTGTFTDTQYF.

This rearrangement joins TRBV10-3 to TRBJ1-1; D unclear. CDR1 is ENHRY and CDR2 is SYGVKD in the germline V gene. Trimming left V 6 bases short and J 0 bases short, with 5 bases between. The CDR3 extends over 12 amino acids. The CDR3 DNA reads as TGTGCCATCAGACAGATGAACACTGAAGCTTTCTTT. It translates to CAIRQMNTEAFF.

This clonotype was observed many times. The V gene is TRBV28, the J gene TRBJ1-5, with TRBD1 matching over 8 bases. J gave up 4 bases and V 3 bases, and 8 bases lay outside the gene matches. The CDR3 is made up of 16 amino acids. Germline lookup yields CDR1 MDHEN and CDR2 SYDVKM. For the CDR3, the DNA is TGTGCCAGCAGTTTCCTCCCGGACAGGGCTAATCAGCCCCAGCATTTT. Its translation is CASSFLPDRANQPQHF. Full variable domain (missing parts from reference TRBV28 and TRBJ1-5): DVKVTQSSRYLVKRTGEKVFLECVQDMDHENMFWYRQDPGLGLRLIYFSYDVKMKEKGDIPEGYSVSREKKERFSLILESASTNQTSMYLCASSFLPDRANQPQHFGDGTRLSIL.

This clonotype was seen ten or more times. The J gene is TRBJ2-1, the V gene TRBV7-2; 13 bases agree with TRBD2. V trimming: 5 bases; J trimming: 0 bases; junction bases outside the gene matches: 4. The germline CDR1 and CDR2 sequences are SGHTA and FQGNSA. The CDR3 runs 17 residues. In nucleotides, the CDR3 is TGTGCCAGCAGCCCTACTAGCGGGAGGGCCTCCTACAATGAGCAGTTCTTC. Residues: CASSPTSGRASYNEQFF.

The sample holds many counts of this clonotype. The J gene is TRBJ1-5, the V gene TRBV6-1, with D perhaps matching TRBD1 (5 bases). CDR3 length: 14 amino acids. Germline CDR1 is MNHNS and CDR2 is SASEGT. V gave up 6 bases and J gave up 9 bases, with 18 bases separating them. The CDR3 DNA reads as TGTGCCAGCAGCCCCCTAGGGGCAAGTGGGCCCCAGCATTTT. It is translated as CASSPLGASGPQHF.

The chain couples TRBV20-1 to TRBJ1-5; maybe TRBD1 (5 bases). V was shortened by 6 bases and J by 6 bases, with 12 bases between the two germline ends. This CDR3 region has 12 residues. The V gene's germline CDR1 is DFQATT and CDR2 SNEGSKA (reference sequence). The CDR3 sequence: CSARKTAQPQHF. The CDR3 DNA follows: TGCAGTGCCAGAAAGACAGCTCAGCCCCAGCATTTT.

This clonotype was detected ten times or more. This chain joins TRBV29-1 and TRBJ1-3; 7 bases fit TRBD1. CDR1 SQVTM and CDR2 ANQGSEA come from the germline V gene. This CDR3 contains 12 residues. V shed 6 bases and J 8 bases; nucleotides not matched to a gene: 7. The CDR3 loop is CSVMTGMDTIYF. The CDR3 DNA reads TGCAGCGTCATGACAGGGATGGACACCATATATTTT.

This clonotype was seen at least ten times. The CDR3 reads CSAPKGRIDEQYF. The CDR3 DNA reads as TGCAGTGCGCCGAAGGGGCGAATCGACGAGCAGTACTTC. The rearrangement joins TRBV20-1 to TRBJ2-7; D possibly corresponds to TRBD1 (5 bases). The germline gives CDR1 DFQATT, CDR2 SNEGSKA (reference sequence). With 6 bases removed from V and 5 bases from J, the gap between germline ends came to 17 bases. The CDR3 sequence is 13 residues long.

This clonotype was seen many times. This sequence joins TRBV5-1 and TRBJ1-2; D remains ambiguous. This CDR3 spans 13 amino acids. Germline CDR1 SGHRS, CDR2 YFSETQ. The V end was cut by 1 base, the J end by 6 bases, with 10 bases between. CDR3 DNA sequence: TGCGCCAGCAGCTTGAGGAAATCCGATGGCTACACCTTC. Amino acids: CASSLRKSDGYTF.

This clonotype was recorded at least ten times. The chain employs TRBV20-1 and TRBJ2-3; 8 bases are shared with TRBD1. From germline, CDR1 is DFQATT and CDR2 SNEGSKA (reference sequence). CDR3 length: 16 residues. The J segment lost 1 base and the V segment lost 6 bases, leaving 12 bases of the junction unmatched. CDR3 nucleotides: TGCAGTGCACCGAACCCGGCAGGGGGCGGCACAGATACGCAGTATTTT. This sequence encodes CSAPNPAGGGTDTQYF.

The chain joins TRBV5-4 to TRBJ2-3; 12 positions agree with TRBD2. The ends lost 4 bases at V and 2 bases at J; junction bases unmatched: 2. Germline-derived CDR1 and CDR2 are SGHNT and YYREEE (reference sequence). The CDR3 consists of 15 residues. The CDR3 bases are TGTGCCAGCAGCGCTAGCGGGGGGGCCACAGATACGCAGTATTTT. The encoded protein is CASSASGGATDTQYF.

V is TRBV25-1 and J is TRBJ2-4; D perhaps matches TRBD2 (6 bases). The ends were cut back, 3 bases at V and 0 bases at J, with 15 bases in the middle. CDR1 and CDR2 (germline): MGHDK, SYGVNS. The CDR3 is 17 amino acids. CDR3 sequence reads: CASSESGGTGAKNIQYF. Written as DNA, the CDR3 is TGTGCCAGCAGTGAGAGTGGAGGGACCGGAGCCAAAAACATTCAGTACTTC. Full variable domain (outside the CDR3, taken from reference TRBV25-1 and TRBJ2-4): EADIYQTPRYLVIGTGKKITLECSQTMGHDKMYWYQQDPGMELHLIHYSYGVNSTEKGDLSSESTVSRIRTEHFPLTLESARPSHTSQYLCASSESGGTGAKNIQYFGAGTRLSVL.

This clonotype has more than one count but fewer than ten. The V gene is TRBV30, the J gene TRBJ2-2, with TRBD1 matching over 7 bases. This CDR3 is 13 amino acids long. Per the germline V gene, CDR1 is GTSNPN and CDR2 is SVGIG (reference sequence). The CDR3 coding sequence is TGTGCTTGTAGGGGGCGCAGCACCGGGGAGCTGTTTTTT. It translates to CACRGRSTGELFF. The full variable domain, completed using reference TRBV30 and TRBJ2-2, is SQTIHQWPATLVQPVGSPLSLECTVEGTSNPNLYWYRQAAGRGLQLLFYSVGIGQISSEVPQNLSASRPQDRQFILSSKKLLLSDSGFYLCACRGRSTGELFFGEGSRLTVL.

This clonotype appeared many times. This chain connects TRBV5-1 to TRBJ2-1; 12 bases agree with TRBD2. The CDR3 contains 15 residues. Trimming at V came to 4 bases and at J to 9 bases, leaving 8 bases not matched to a gene. CDR1 and CDR2 from the germline V gene are SGHRS and YFSETQ. CDR3 sequence: CASSLAGGPFREQFF. CDR3 in DNA: TGCGCCAGCAGCCTAGCGGGAGGGCCATTTCGTGAGCAGTTCTTC.

The chain combines TRBV2 with TRBJ2-3; no reliable D call. The CDR3 is 12 residues long. Germline CDR1 reads SNHLY; CDR2 reads FYNNEI. Trimming removed 5 bases from V and 3 bases from J, with 6 bases in between. The CDR3 region has the DNA TGTGCCAGCAGTATGGGGACAGATACGCAGTATTTT. This sequence encodes CASSMGTDTQYF. The full variable domain, its missing parts supplied by reference TRBV2 and TRBJ2-3, is EPEVTQTPSHQVTQMGQEVILRCVPISNHLYFYWYRQILGQKVEFLVSFYNNEISEKSEIFDDQFSVERPDGSNFTLKIRSTKLEDSAMYFCASSMGTDTQYFGPGTRLTVL.

This clonotype was counted between two and nine times. The gene calls are TRBV28 and TRBJ2-5; TRBD2 matches at 7 bases. With 7 bases clipped from V and 2 bases from J, the junction kept 4 bases outside the gene matches. The CDR3 runs to 13 residues. From germline, CDR1 is MDHEN and CDR2 SYDVKM. CDR3 coding DNA: TGTGCCAGCACCCCCGGGAGGCAAGAGACCCAGTACTTC. Translated, it gives CASTPGRQETQYF.

This clonotype was counted at least ten times. This chain connects TRBV5-5 to TRBJ1-2, with D tentatively TRBD1 (5 bases). The CDR3 extends over 13 amino acids. V shed 1 base and J shed 5 bases, with 9 bases lying between them. Germline lookup yields CDR1 SGHKS and CDR2 YYEKEE (reference sequence). The CDR3 protein is CASSLTGVYGYTF. The CDR3, as DNA: TGTGCCAGCAGCTTGACAGGAGTTTATGGCTACACCTTC.

This chain connects TRBV5-1 to TRBJ2-1; TRBD2 matches 14 bases. The V segment lost 0 bases and the J segment 7 bases; nucleotides outside the gene matches: 9. Germline assignment: CDR1 SGHRS and CDR2 YFSETQ. CDR3 length equals 18 residues. The chain's CDR3 is CASSLGVTSGRARNEQFF. CDR3 DNA: TGCGCCAGCAGCTTGGGGGTGACTAGCGGGAGGGCCCGGAATGAGCAGTTCTTC.

There are a few counts of this clonotype. The chain joins TRBV2 to TRBJ2-1; TRBD2 agrees at 13 bases. V lost 3 bases and J lost 2; bases outside the gene matches: 4. The CDR3 length is 17 residues. Per the germline V gene, CDR1 is SNHLY and CDR2 is FYNNEI. This CDR3 is CASSEGTSGVPYNEQFF. Written as DNA, the CDR3 is TGTGCCAGCAGTGAGGGGACTAGCGGGGTTCCCTACAATGAGCAGTTCTTC.

In this sample, this clonotype turned up many times. The J gene is TRBJ2-1, the V gene TRBV5-1; 8 nucleotides line up with TRBD1. Losses at the gene ends were 0 bases for V and 6 bases for J; bases not matched to a gene: 5. The CDR3 has 15 amino acids. From germline, CDR1 is SGHRS and CDR2 YFSETQ. The DNA for the CDR3 is TGCGCCAGCAGCTTGGCGGACAGGGCGGTCAATGAGCAGTTCTTC. This sequence encodes CASSLADRAVNEQFF.

This clonotype was seen at least ten times. V and J are TRBV20-1 and TRBJ2-1, with D perhaps matching TRBD2 (6 bases). Trimming took off 5 bases at V and 6 bases at J, with 20 bases between the two ends. The CDR3 has 15 amino acids. CDR1 DFQATT and CDR2 SNEGSKA come from the germline V gene (reference sequence). The CDR3 loop is CSAGVAALDFNEQFF. The CDR3 nucleotides are TGCAGTGCTGGGGTAGCGGCGCTCGATTTCAATGAGCAGTTCTTC.

CDR3 loop: CASSLKLNSPLHF. The CDR3 region has the DNA TGTGCCAGCAGTTTAAAGTTGAATTCACCCCTCCACTTT. The chain recombines TRBV12-3 or TRBV12-4 with TRBJ1-6; D remains ambiguous. The CDR3 runs to 13 residues. V was pared by 2 bases and J by 7 bases, with 6 bases between.

The V and J genes are TRBV7-9 and TRBJ2-5; possibly TRBD2 for D (5 bases). With 3 bases removed from V and 5 bases from J, the gap between germline ends came to 19 bases. Germline V lookup: CDR1 SEHNR, CDR2 FQNEAQ (reference sequence). The CDR3 length is 16 residues. CDR3 loop: CASSLLEGRLSETQYF. The CDR3 region has the DNA TGTGCCAGCAGCTTGCTTGAGGGTCGGCTCTCCGAGACCCAGTACTTC. Combining the CDR3 with reference TRBV7-9 and TRBJ2-5 gives the whole variable domain DTGVSQNPRHKITKRGQNVTFRCDPISEHNRLYWYRQTLGQGPEFLTYFQNEAQLEKSRLLSDRFSAERPKGSFSTLEIQRTEQGDSAMYLCASSLLEGRLSETQYFGPGTRLLVL.